The 5 T cell receptor beta chains given below trace back to one sample, sequenced in a study of patients and donors after allogeneic stem cell transplantation. Via MiXCR, TCRdb re-called the RT-PCR reads, giving one row per CDR3 protein. This table has about 150,000 distinct CDR3 sequences, about 36% appearing once. The sequenced sample consisted of blood, either unsorted or a sorted T cell fraction (not recorded which). The receptors were sampled from a human donor who was either an allogeneic HSCT recipient or a stem cell or donor lymphocyte infusion donor (not recorded which). It is not recorded whose cells these are; they may come from a transplant donor.

Only a few counts were recorded for this clonotype. The rearrangement joins TRBV4-2 to TRBJ1-2; D may be TRBD1 (5 bases). The CDR3 contains 14 residues. The germline gives CDR1 LGHNA, CDR2 YNFKEQ. The V and J ends lost 4 bases and 3 bases respectively, with 12 bases between them. CDR3 nucleotides: TGTGCCAGCAGCCCCGAGGCAGGGTACTATGGCTACACCTTC. It codes for CASSPEAGYYGYTF.

This clonotype showed up just a few times. The chain combines TRBV12-3 or TRBV12-4 with TRBJ1-2; perhaps TRBD1 as D (5 bases). The CDR3 runs 13 residues. Trimming removed 2 bases at V and 7 bases at J, with 11 bases between. The CDR3 nucleotides are TGTGCCAGCAGTTTAAGGAGGGGTGGTGGCTACACCTTC. Its protein product is CASSLRRGGGYTF.

The CDR3 spells CASSLGQANTGELFF. The CDR3 DNA follows: TGTGCCAGCAGTTTAGGACAGGCGAACACCGGGGAGCTGTTTTTT. The chain is built from TRBV12-3 or TRBV12-4 and TRBJ2-2; the D gene is possibly TRBD1 (6 bases). The CDR3 is 15 amino acids. The V end lost 1 base, the J end lost 0 bases, and 6 bases lay between the germline ends.

V is TRBV20-1 and J is TRBJ2-3; TRBD1 matches at 7 bases. CDR3 length: 13 amino acids. The J segment lost 6 bases and the V segment lost 6 bases, leaving 9 bases of the junction unmatched. Germline CDR1 is DFQATT and CDR2 is SNEGSKA (reference sequence). The CDR3 is CSAQGGRWDTQYF. In DNA form, the CDR3 reads TGCAGTGCCCAAGGGGGCCGGTGGGATACGCAGTATTTT.

This clonotype was seen a few times. The chain is built from TRBV12-3 or TRBV12-4 and TRBJ2-1, with TRBD2 identical over 15 bases. The CDR3 sequence is 20 residues long. The ends lost 5 bases at V and 1 base at J; junction bases unmatched: 12. In DNA, the CDR3 is TGTGCCAGCAGTGGGTATGGACTAGCGGGGGGGCCTAGTTCCTACAATGAGCAGTTCTTC. Translating gives CASSGYGLAGGPSSYNEQFF.